A selection of T cell receptor beta chains follows, all from one sample in a study of blood T cell repertoires in COVID-19. Generated by immunoSEQ multiplex PCR, the TCRdb table keeps only in-frame clones and is missing some. The sample contains approximately 450,000 clones, roughly 87% of which appear only once. The sequenced sample consisted of PBMCs or T cells enriched from blood (not recorded which). The source is a woman aged 18-29 years with acute COVID-19. Both conserved end residues are part of each CDR3. D genes are given only for firm matches. Only part of the rows carry a size: once, few, many, or a class if the clone is expanded.

>NA|NA|TRBJ2-5|TRBV7-9
TGTGCCAGCAGCCGGCAGGCATTCCAAGAGACCCAGTACTTC
CASSRQAFQETQYF
>NA|TRBD2|TRBJ2-1|TRBV12-5
TGTGCTAGTGGTTCCAGCGGGAGGGCTTACAATGAGCAGTTCTTC
CASGSSGRAYNEQFF
>NA|NA|TRBJ2-7|TRBV3-1/TRBV3-2
TGTGCCAGCAGCCAAGACGCTAGCAGGTCCTACGAGCAGTACTTC
CASSQDASRSYEQYF
>NA|TRBD2|TRBJ2-1|TRBV4-1
TGCGCCAGCAGCCAAGTAGCGGGAGCGGTCAATGAGCAGTTCTTC
CASSQVAGAVNEQFF
>NA|TRBD1|TRBJ2-7|TRBV6-5
TGTGCCAGCAGGGGGACAGGGAGCTCCTACGAGCAGTACTTC
CASRGTGSSYEQYF
>NA|NA|TRBJ1-1|TRBV18
TGTGCCAGCTCAGCGCAGGGAAGGGCTTCTGCGAACACTGAAGCTTTCTTT
CASSAQGRASANTEAFF
>NA|NA|TRBJ2-2|TRBV24-1
TGTGCCACCAGTGATTCCAACAGGGCGGGGGAGCTGTTTTTT
CATSDSNRAGELFF
>NA|NA|TRBJ1-3|TRBV27
TGTGCCAGCAGGACAGCTTCTTCCGGAAACACCATATATTTT
CASRTASSGNTIYF
>NA|NA|TRBJ2-6|TRBV7-3
TGTGCCAGCAGCTGGACGGACACGGCCCACTCTGGGGCCAACGTCCTGACTTTC
CASSWTDTAHSGANVLTF
>NA|TRBD1|TRBJ1-5|TRBV28
TGTGCCAGCAGTCAATCGGACAGGGGGCATCAGCCCCAGCATTTT
CASSQSDRGHQPQHF
>NA|TRBD2|TRBJ2-1|TRBV7-2
TGTGCCAGCAGCTCGACCGGGACTAGCGCTCGTGAGCAGTTCTTC
CASSSTGTSAREQFF
>NA|NA|TRBJ1-3|TRBV28
TGTGCCAGCAGTTTGCTGCCCTACTCTGGAAACACCATATATTTT
CASSLLPYSGNTIYF
>NA|NA|TRBJ1-1|TRBV15
TGTGCCACCAGCAGAGATCGAACAGGGCTGAAGAACACTGAAGCTTTCTTT
CATSRDRTGLKNTEAFF
>few|TRBD2|TRBJ2-7|TRBV28
TGTGCCAGCAGTCCTTGGGGACTAGCGGTCCACGAGCAGTACTTC
CASSPWGLAVHEQYF
>NA|NA|TRBJ2-7|TRBV5-4
TGTGCCAGCAGCTTGGTAAATCGCTACGAGCAGTACTTC
CASSLVNRYEQYF
>NA|TRBD1|TRBJ2-5|TRBV19
TGTGCCAGTAGTATAAGTCCCCCGGGACAGGGTAGAGAGACCCAGTACTTC
CASSISPPGQGRETQYF
>NA|NA|TRBJ2-5|TRBV9
TGTGCCAGCGGTCAGCGGGAGACCCAGTACTTC
CASGQRETQYF
>few|TRBD2|TRBJ2-2|TRBV11-3
TGTGCCAGCAGCTTAGGCGGGAGGGCCACCGGGGAGCTGTTTTTT
CASSLGGRATGELFF
>once|NA|TRBJ2-5|TRBV29-1
TGCAGCGTTCGGACTCCTCAAGAGACCCAGTACTTC
CSVRTPQETQYF
>once|NA|TRBJ2-7|TRBV6-5
TGTGCCAGCAGGCCAGGGGACGTTTACGAGCAGTACTTC
CASRPGDVYEQYF